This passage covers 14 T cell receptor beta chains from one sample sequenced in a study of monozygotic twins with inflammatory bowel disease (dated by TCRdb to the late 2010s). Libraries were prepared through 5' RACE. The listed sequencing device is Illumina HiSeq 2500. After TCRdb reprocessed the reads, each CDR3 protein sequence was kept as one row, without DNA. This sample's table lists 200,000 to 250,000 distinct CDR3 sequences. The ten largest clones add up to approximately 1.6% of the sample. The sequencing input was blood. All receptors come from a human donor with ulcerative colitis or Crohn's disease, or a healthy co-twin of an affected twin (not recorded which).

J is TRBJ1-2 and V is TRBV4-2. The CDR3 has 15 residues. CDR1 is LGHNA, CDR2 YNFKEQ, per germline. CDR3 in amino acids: CASSQDNAENYGYTF.

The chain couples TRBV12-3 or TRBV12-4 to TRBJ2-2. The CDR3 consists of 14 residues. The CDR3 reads CASSLLRTTGELFF.

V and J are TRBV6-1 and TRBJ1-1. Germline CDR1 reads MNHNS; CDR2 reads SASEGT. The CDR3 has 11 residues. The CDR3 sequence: CASSEWEHRIF.

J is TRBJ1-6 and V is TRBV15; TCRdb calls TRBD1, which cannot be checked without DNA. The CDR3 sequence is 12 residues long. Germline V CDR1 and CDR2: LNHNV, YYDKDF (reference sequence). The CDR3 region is CATRGQGSPLHF.

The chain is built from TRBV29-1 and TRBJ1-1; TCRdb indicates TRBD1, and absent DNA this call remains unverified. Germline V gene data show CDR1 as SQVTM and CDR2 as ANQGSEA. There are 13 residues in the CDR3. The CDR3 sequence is CSVEVGRGTEAFF.

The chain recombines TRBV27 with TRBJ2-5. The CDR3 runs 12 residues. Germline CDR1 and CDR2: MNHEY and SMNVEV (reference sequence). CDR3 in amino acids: CASGGVKETQYF.

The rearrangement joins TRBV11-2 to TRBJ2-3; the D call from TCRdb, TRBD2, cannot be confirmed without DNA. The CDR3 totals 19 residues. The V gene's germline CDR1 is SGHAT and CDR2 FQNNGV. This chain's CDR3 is CASSFFRTSGGAPEDTQYF.

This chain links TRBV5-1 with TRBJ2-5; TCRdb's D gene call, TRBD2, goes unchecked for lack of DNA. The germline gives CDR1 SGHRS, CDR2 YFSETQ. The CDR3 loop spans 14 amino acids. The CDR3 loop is CASSQRTDQETQYF.

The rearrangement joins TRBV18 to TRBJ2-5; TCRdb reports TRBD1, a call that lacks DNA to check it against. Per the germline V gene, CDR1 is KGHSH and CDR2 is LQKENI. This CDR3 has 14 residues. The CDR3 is CASSPMGSGETQYF.

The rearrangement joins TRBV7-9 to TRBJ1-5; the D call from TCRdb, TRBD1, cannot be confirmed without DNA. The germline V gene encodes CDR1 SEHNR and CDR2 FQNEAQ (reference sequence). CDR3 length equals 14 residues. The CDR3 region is CASSSGFGNQPQHF. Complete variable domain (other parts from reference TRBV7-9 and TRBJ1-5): DTGVSQNPRHKITKRGQNVTFRCDPISEHNRLYWYRQTLGQGPEFLTYFQNEAQLEKSRLLSDRFSAERPKGSFSTLEIQRTEQGDSAMYLCASSSGFGNQPQHFGDGTRLSIL.

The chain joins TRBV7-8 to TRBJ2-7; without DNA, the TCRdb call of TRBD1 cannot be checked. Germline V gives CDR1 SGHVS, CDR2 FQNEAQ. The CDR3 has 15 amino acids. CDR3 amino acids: CASSLDFTGVDEQYF.

The CDR3 reads CASSVYGGAPDTQYF. The chain has TRBV9 and TRBJ2-3; TCRdb's D gene call, TRBD2, goes unchecked for lack of DNA. The length of the CDR3 is 15 residues. The V gene's germline CDR1 is SGDLS and CDR2 YYNGEE.

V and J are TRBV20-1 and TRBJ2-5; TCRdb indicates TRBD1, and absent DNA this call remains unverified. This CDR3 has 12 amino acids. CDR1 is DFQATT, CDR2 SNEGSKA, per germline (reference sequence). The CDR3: CSARRGPETQYF.

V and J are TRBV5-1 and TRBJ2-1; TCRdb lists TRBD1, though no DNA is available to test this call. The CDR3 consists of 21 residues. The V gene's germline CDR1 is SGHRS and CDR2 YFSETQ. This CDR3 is CASSFRPVGVADRGENNEQFF.